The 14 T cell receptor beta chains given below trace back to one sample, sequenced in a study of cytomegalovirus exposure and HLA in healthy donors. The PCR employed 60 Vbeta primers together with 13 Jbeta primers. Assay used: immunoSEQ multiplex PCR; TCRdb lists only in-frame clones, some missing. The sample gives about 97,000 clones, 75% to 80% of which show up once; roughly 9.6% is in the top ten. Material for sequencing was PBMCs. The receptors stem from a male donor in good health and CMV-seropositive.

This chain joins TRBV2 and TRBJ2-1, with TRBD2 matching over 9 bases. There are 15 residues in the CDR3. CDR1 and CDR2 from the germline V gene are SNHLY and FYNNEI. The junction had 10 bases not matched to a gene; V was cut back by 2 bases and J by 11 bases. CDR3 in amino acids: CASSELAGGIKKQFF. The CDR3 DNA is TGTGCCAGCAGTGAATTGGCGGGAGGGATTAAGAAGCAGTTCTTC.

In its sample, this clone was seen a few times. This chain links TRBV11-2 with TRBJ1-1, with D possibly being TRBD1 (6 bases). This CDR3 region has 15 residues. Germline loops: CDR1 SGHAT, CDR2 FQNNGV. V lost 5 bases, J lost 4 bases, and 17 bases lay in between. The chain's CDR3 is CASSIGGTGPTEAFF. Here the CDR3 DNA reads TGTGCCAGCAGCATCGGTGGTACAGGGCCCACTGAAGCTTTCTTT.

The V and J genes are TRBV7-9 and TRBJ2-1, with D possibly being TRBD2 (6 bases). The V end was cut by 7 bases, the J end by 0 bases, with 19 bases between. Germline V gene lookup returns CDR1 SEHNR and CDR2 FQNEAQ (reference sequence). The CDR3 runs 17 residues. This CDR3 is CASNGPPLAFSYNEQFF. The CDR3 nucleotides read TGTGCCAGCAACGGTCCCCCTCTAGCGTTCTCCTACAATGAGCAGTTCTTC. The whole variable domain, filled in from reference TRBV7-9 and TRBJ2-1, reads DTGVSQNPRHKITKRGQNVTFRCDPISEHNRLYWYRQTLGQGPEFLTYFQNEAQLEKSRLLSDRFSAERPKGSFSTLEIQRTEQGDSAMYLCASNGPPLAFSYNEQFFGPGTRLTVL.

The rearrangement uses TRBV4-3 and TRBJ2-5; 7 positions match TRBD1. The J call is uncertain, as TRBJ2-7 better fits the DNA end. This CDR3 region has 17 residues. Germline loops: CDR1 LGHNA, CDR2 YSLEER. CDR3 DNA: TGCGCCAGCAGCCAAGACTCAACGACCGGGACAGCTTACGAGCAGTACTTC. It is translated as CASSQDSTTGTAYEQYF.

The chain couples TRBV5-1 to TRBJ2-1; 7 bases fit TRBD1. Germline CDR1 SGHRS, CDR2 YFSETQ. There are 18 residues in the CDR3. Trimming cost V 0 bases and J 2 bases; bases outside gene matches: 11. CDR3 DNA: TGCGCCAGCAGCTTGGGACAGGGTTCTCTGATTACCTACAATGAGCAGTTCTTC. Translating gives CASSLGQGSLITYNEQFF.

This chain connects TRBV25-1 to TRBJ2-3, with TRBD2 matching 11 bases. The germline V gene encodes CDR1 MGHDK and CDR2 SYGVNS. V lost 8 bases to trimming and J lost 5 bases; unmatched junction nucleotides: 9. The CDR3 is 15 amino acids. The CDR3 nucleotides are TGTGCCAGCGGAATTAGCGGGAGGGGGGGAGATACGCAGTATTTT. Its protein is CASGISGRGGDTQYF.

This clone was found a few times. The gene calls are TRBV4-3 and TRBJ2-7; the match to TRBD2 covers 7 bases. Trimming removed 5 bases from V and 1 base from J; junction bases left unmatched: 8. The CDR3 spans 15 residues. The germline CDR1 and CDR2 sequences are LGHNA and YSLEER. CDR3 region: CASSFYGEGSYEQYF. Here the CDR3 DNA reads TGCGCCAGCAGCTTTTACGGGGAGGGGTCCTACGAGCAGTACTTC.

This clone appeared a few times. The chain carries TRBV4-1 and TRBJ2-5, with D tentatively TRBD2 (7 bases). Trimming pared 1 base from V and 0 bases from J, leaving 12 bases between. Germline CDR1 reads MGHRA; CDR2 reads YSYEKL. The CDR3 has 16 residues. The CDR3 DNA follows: TGCGCCAGCAGCCAAGTAGGGGGGAGGGACCAAGAGACCCAGTACTTC. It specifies CASSQVGGRDQETQYF.

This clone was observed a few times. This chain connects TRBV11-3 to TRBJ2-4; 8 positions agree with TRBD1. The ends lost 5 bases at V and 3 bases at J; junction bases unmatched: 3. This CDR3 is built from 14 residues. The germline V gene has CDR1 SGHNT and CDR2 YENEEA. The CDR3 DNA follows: TGTGCCAGCAGCCCACAGGGGGACAAAAACATTCAGTACTTC. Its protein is CASSPQGDKNIQYF.

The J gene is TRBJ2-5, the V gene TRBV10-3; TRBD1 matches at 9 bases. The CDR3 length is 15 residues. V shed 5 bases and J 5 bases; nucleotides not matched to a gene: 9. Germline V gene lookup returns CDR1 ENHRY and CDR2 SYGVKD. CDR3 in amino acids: CAISTPTGGEETQYF. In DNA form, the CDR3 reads TGTGCCATCAGTACCCCGACAGGGGGAGAGGAGACCCAGTACTTC.

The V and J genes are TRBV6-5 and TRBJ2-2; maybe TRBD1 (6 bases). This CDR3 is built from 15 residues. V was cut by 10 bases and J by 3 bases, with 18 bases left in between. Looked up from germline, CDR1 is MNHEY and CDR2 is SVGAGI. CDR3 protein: CATRRGFRDTGELFF. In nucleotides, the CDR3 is TGTGCCACCCGCAGGGGTTTTCGGGACACCGGGGAGCTGTTTTTT.

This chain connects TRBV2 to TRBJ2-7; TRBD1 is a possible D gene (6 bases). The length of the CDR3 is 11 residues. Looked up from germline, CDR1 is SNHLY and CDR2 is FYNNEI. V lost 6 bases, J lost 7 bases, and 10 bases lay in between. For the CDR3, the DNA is TGTGCCAGCAGATCAAGGGGGGAGCAGTACTTC. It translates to CASRSRGEQYF.

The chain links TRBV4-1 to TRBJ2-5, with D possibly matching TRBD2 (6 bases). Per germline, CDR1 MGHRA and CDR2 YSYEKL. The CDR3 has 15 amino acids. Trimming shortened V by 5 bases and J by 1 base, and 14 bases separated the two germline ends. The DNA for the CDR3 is TGCGCCAGCAGCGTCAGCCGGGACTTCCAAGAGACCCAGTACTTC. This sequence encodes CASSVSRDFQETQYF.

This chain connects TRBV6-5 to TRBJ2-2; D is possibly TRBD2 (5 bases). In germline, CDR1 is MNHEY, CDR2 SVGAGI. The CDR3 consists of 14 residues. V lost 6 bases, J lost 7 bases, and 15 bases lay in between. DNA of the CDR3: TGTGCCAGCAGGCCCGGCCTAGGAGGCGGGGAGCTGTTTTTT. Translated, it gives CASRPGLGGGELFF.